This T cell receptor beta chain stems from a study of persistence of HIV-infected CD4 T cells. Across the whole study: Up to roughly 180 mL blood was drawn at multiple time points; a couple of donors had single-time leukapheresis.

This clone was detected only a few times. No antigen is known for it. CDR3 length: 16 amino acids. Germline assignment: CDR1 LNHDA and CDR2 SQIVND (reference sequence). Trimming cost V 3 bases and J 8 bases, with 19 bases left between them. Cells were stimulated nonspecifically with anti-CD3/anti-CD28 magnetic beads. Sorting of responding CD4+ T cells relied on upregulated CD40 ligand together with CD69. Donors were HIV-1-infected adults who began suppressive ART during chronic infection. Before stimulation, PBMCs underwent CD8+ T cell depletion. Sequencing used immunoSEQ version 4 in survey mode. Method: immunoSEQ multiplex PCR; TCRdb's copy keeps in-frame clones and lacks some. The sample yields about 45,000 clones, approximately 90% seen once. Regarding the study as a whole: Degenerate expanded CDR3beta sequences were enriched among CMV- and Gag-responding cells.

The TCR comes from an adult man with HIV who was CMV-seropositive. This chain joins TRBV19 and TRBJ1-4; possibly TRBD1 for D (5 bases). The specimen was CD4+ T cells sorted from PBMCs after approximately 19-hour stimulation, collected from a patient who received antiretroviral therapy. The CDR3, as DNA: TGTGCCAGTAGTATGGACGTCCCCAGGGTTGGAGAAAAACTGTTTTTT. This translates into CASSMDVPRVGEKLFF.